One sample yielded the 23 T cell receptor beta chains listed below, sequenced in a study of blood T cell repertoires in COVID-19. Profiled with immunoSEQ multiplex PCR; TCRdb holds only in-frame clones, not every one. The table lists 200,000 or so clones, 84% of them singletons. Sample: PBMCs or T cells enriched from blood (not recorded which). These receptors were collected from a man between 60 and 75 years old who had recovered from COVID-19.

The V gene is TRBV18, the J gene TRBJ1-4; 7 nucleotides line up with TRBD1. Germline V gene sequence: CDR1 KGHSH, CDR2 LQKENI. The CDR3 is made up of 16 amino acids. V trimming: 3 bases; J trimming: 2 bases; junction bases outside the gene matches: 6. CDR3 loop: CASSPFTGDTNEKLFF. In DNA form, the CDR3 reads TGTGCCAGCTCACCCTTCACAGGGGACACTAATGAAAAACTGTTTTTT.

The chain joins TRBV30 to TRBJ1-1; TRBD1 might be the D (5 bases). The CDR3 is made up of 14 amino acids. Trimming cost V 3 bases and J 5 bases, with 16 bases left between them. Per the germline V gene, CDR1 is GTSNPN and CDR2 is SVGIG (reference sequence). Here the CDR3 reads CAWRGQGGATEAFF. DNA of the CDR3: TGTGCCTGGAGGGGCCAGGGAGGGGCGACTGAAGCTTTCTTT.

The chain links TRBV7-2 to TRBJ2-2, with D maybe TRBD1 (6 bases). Germline V gene data show CDR1 as SGHTA and CDR2 as FQGNSA. This CDR3 contains 14 residues. The V end lost 5 bases, the J end lost 7 bases, and 14 bases lay between the germline ends. CDR3 DNA sequence: TGTGCCAGCAGCGTTTCAGGGGTCGACGGGGAGCTGTTTTTT. Its protein product is CASSVSGVDGELFF.

The chain carries TRBV7-9 and TRBJ2-1, with D possibly being TRBD2 (7 bases). The germline gives CDR1 SEHNR, CDR2 FQNEAQ (reference sequence). This CDR3 has 15 amino acids. V gave up 5 bases and J gave up 8 bases, with 19 bases separating them. The CDR3 region is CASSPRNGGRDEQFF. Written as DNA, the CDR3 is TGTGCCAGCAGCCCAAGGAACGGGGGGCGGGATGAGCAGTTCTTC.

The genes are TRBV19 and TRBJ2-5; 9 bases are a match to TRBD2. Germline CDR1 LNHDA, CDR2 SQIVND (reference sequence). The CDR3 totals 14 residues. J was trimmed by 5 bases and V by 5 bases; bases with no gene match: 6. CDR3 loop: CASSSQRGAETQYF. The CDR3 DNA sequence: TGTGCCAGTAGTTCTCAGCGGGGGGCCGAGACCCAGTACTTC. The variable domain in full, completed from reference TRBV19 and TRBJ2-5, reads DGGITQSPKYLFRKEGQNVTLSCEQNLNHDAMYWYRQDPGQGLRLIYYSQIVNDFQKGDIAEGYSVSREKKESFPLTVTSAQKNPTAFYLCASSSQRGAETQYFGPGTRLLVL.

The rearrangement joins TRBV15 to TRBJ1-5, with no clear D. Germline V gives CDR1 LNHNV, CDR2 YYDKDF (reference sequence). V gave up 2 bases and J gave up 4 bases, with 3 bases separating them. This CDR3 is 12 amino acids long. CDR3 nucleotides: TGTGCCACCAGCAGACCTAATCAGCCCCAGCATTTT. Translation: CATSRPNQPQHF.

This clone was observed a few times. CDR3 coding DNA: TGTGCCAGCAGCTTAATGTTGTCGGACAGGGGGGCCTACGAGCAGTACTTC. Encoded protein: CASSLMLSDRGAYEQYF. The chain combines TRBV11-2 with TRBJ2-7, with 10 bases lining up with TRBD1. Germline CDR1 and CDR2: SGHAT and FQNNGV. This CDR3 contains 17 residues. With 2 bases clipped from V and 2 bases from J, the junction kept 9 bases outside the gene matches.

The genes are TRBV10-3 and TRBJ2-1; 7 bases align to TRBD2. Germline assignment: CDR1 ENHRY and CDR2 SYGVKD. Trimming took 4 bases from V and 2 from J; bases not matched to a gene: 2. This CDR3 spans 14 amino acids. In DNA, the CDR3 is TGTGCCATCAGTGCTAGCGGAACCTACAATGAGCAGTTCTTC. This sequence encodes CAISASGTYNEQFF.

This chain connects TRBV11-2 to TRBJ2-3; D is undetermined. Germline assignment: CDR1 SGHAT and CDR2 FQNNGV. The germline V and J ends were trimmed by 5 bases and 2 bases, with 14 bases remaining between them. The CDR3 runs 15 residues. CDR3: CASSPWAGYTDTQYF. In DNA, the CDR3 is TGTGCCAGCAGCCCATGGGCCGGATACACAGATACGCAGTATTTT.

The rearrangement joins TRBV24-1 to TRBJ1-2; no clear D. CDR1 is KGHDR, CDR2 SFDVKD, per germline. Trimming removed 3 bases from V and 4 bases from J, with 17 bases in between. This CDR3 contains 16 residues. In DNA, the CDR3 is TGTGCCACCAGTGATCCTACCGGGTCGCCGACCTATGGCTACACCTTC. Translation gives CATSDPTGSPTYGYTF.

Comments on this clone: An end of the junction does not agree with germline; a read error may underlie this. The chain has TRBV5-1 and TRBJ2-7; D is unclear. CDR1 is SGHRS, CDR2 YFSETQ, per germline. The CDR3 sequence is 12 residues long. For the CDR3, the DNA is TGCGCCAGCAGATTGGACGGGTACGAGCAGTACTTC. This sequence encodes CASRLDGYEQYF.

The chain links TRBV6-6 to TRBJ1-5, with D perhaps matching TRBD1 (6 bases). Germline V gene lookup returns CDR1 MNHNY and CDR2 SVGAGI (reference sequence). CDR3 length: 19 residues. Trimming pared 6 bases from V and 0 bases from J, leaving 24 bases between. In DNA, the CDR3 is TGTGCCAGCAGCTCCCTGGGGGCCAGGGGTGTATATAGCAATCAGCCCCAGCATTTT. This sequence encodes CASSSLGARGVYSNQPQHF.

The genes are TRBV3-1 (or the pseudogene TRBV3-2) and TRBJ2-3; 11 positions agree with TRBD2. With V trimmed by 2 bases and J by 4 bases, 8 bases remained unmatched. CDR3 size: 17 residues. Germline lookup yields CDR1 LGHDT and CDR2 YNNKEL (reference sequence). The CDR3 reads CASSQRGLAGGADTQYF. CDR3 bases: TGTGCCAGCAGCCAACGGGGGCTAGCGGGGGGAGCAGATACGCAGTATTTT.

The V gene is TRBV6-5, the J gene TRBJ1-5; the D is unclear. V shed 3 bases and J shed 2 bases, with 11 bases lying between them. This CDR3 comprises 15 residues. CDR1 and CDR2 (germline): MNHEY, SVGAGI. The CDR3 spells CASSYSEYRNQPQHF. CDR3 nucleotide sequence: TGTGCCAGCAGTTATTCAGAATATCGCAATCAGCCCCAGCATTTT.

This sequence joins TRBV7-2 and TRBJ1-1, with D perhaps TRBD1 (5 bases). In germline, CDR1 is SGHTA, CDR2 FQGNSA. V lost 2 bases and J 8 bases, leaving 18 bases between the germline ends. The CDR3 extends over 15 amino acids. CDR3 DNA: TGTGCCAGCAGCTTATTCGTACAGAGCTCAGGGGAAGCTTTCTTT. Translation gives CASSLFVQSSGEAFF.

V is TRBV2 and J is TRBJ1-2; D not certain. V lost 4 bases to trimming and J lost 6 bases, with 9 bases between them. CDR3 length: 12 residues. The germline V gene encodes CDR1 SNHLY and CDR2 FYNNEI. The CDR3 sequence: CASSGAYDGYTF. The CDR3 DNA sequence: TGTGCCAGCAGTGGGGCCTATGATGGCTACACCTTC.

The V gene is TRBV19, the J gene TRBJ1-6, with D possibly being TRBD1 (5 bases). The CDR3 totals 15 residues. Trimming left V 4 bases short and J 3 bases short, with 10 bases between. CDR1 and CDR2 from the germline V gene are LNHDA and SQIVND (reference sequence). CDR3: CASSTGDFYNSPLHF. For the CDR3, the DNA is TGTGCCAGTAGTACGGGGGACTTCTATAATTCACCCCTCCACTTT.

The chain couples TRBV29-1 to TRBJ2-4; possible D gene TRBD1, 6 bases. V lost 5 bases to trimming and J lost 2 bases, with 13 bases between them. CDR1 is SQVTM, CDR2 ANQGSEA, per germline. The CDR3 sequence is 14 residues long. CDR3 protein: CSVSVRGPKNIQYF. CDR3 sequence (DNA): TGCAGCGTTTCCGTCAGGGGACCCAAAAACATTCAGTACTTC.

This sequence joins TRBV3-1 (or the pseudogene TRBV3-2) and TRBJ2-5, with D perhaps matching TRBD2 (6 bases). In germline, CDR1 is LGHDT, CDR2 YNNKEL (reference sequence). V shed 0 bases and J shed 5 bases, with 13 bases lying between them. CDR3 length: 15 residues. CDR3 coding DNA: TGTGCCAGCAGCCAAGAAGGAGGGCAGATGGAGACCCAGTACTTC. Translation: CASSQEGGQMETQYF.

This rearrangement joins TRBV19 to TRBJ1-2; D is ambiguous. The CDR3 loop spans 13 amino acids. CDR1 is LNHDA, CDR2 SQIVND, per germline (reference sequence). Trimming took 10 bases from V and 2 from J, leaving 14 bases between them. CDR3 nucleotides: TGTGCCACGACGTATGGAGTAAACTATGGCTACACCTTC. Amino acids: CATTYGVNYGYTF.

This chain connects TRBV7-2 to TRBJ2-3; 7 bases are a match to TRBD1. Trimming cost V 6 bases and J 0 bases; bases outside gene matches: 6. CDR1 and CDR2 from the germline V gene are SGHTA and FQGNSA. This CDR3 comprises 15 residues. CDR3 bases: TGTGCCAGCAGTCAAACAGGGGTGAGCACAGATACGCAGTATTTT. Protein: CASSQTGVSTDTQYF.

This clone has just a few counts. The chain combines TRBV29-1 with TRBJ1-2; 10 bases are a match to TRBD1. Germline CDR1 is SQVTM and CDR2 is ANQGSEA. This CDR3 is 18 amino acids long. V gave up 0 bases and J gave up 8 bases; unmatched junction bases: 18. The CDR3 DNA is TGCAGCGTTGAAGATCCCCGGACGCCGGGACAGGGGTTTTGGGGCTACACCTTC. The encoded protein is CSVEDPRTPGQGFWGYTF.

The rearrangement joins TRBV12-5 to TRBJ2-5, with D unclear. This CDR3 comprises 12 residues. Trimming left V 3 bases short and J 6 bases short, with 8 bases between. Germline V gene data show CDR1 as LGHNT and CDR2 as FRNRAP. The CDR3 here is CASGLGVQTQYF. In nucleotides, the CDR3 is TGTGCTAGTGGTTTAGGAGTTCAGACCCAGTACTTC.